This T cell receptor (beta chain) was sequenced for a study of T cells in Graves' hyperthyroidism and ophthalmopathy. The CDR3 runs 15 residues. The germline V gene has CDR1 SGHRS and CDR2 YFSETQ. V lost 2 bases to trimming and J lost 3 bases, with 13 bases between them. This clonotype has ten or more counts. Amplification of TCR beta CDR3 regions was performed using RNA transcripts as template. The HTBI primer set drove a first-round RT-PCR of the TCR CDR3. Each CDR3 protein gets one entry after TCRdb re-called the multiplex PCR reads with MiXCR. Of some 440,000 distinct CDR3 sequences in the sample, about a sixth were seen once.

The sequenced sample was blood. The chain couples TRBV5-1 to TRBJ2-3; D could derive from TRBD1 or TRBD2 (5 bases each). The clonotype was recovered from a young woman with Graves' hyperthyroidism. As DNA, the CDR3 is TGCGCCAGCAGCTTTTTGGGGGAGAGAACAGATACGCAGTATTTT. Its translation: CASSFLGERTDTQYF.